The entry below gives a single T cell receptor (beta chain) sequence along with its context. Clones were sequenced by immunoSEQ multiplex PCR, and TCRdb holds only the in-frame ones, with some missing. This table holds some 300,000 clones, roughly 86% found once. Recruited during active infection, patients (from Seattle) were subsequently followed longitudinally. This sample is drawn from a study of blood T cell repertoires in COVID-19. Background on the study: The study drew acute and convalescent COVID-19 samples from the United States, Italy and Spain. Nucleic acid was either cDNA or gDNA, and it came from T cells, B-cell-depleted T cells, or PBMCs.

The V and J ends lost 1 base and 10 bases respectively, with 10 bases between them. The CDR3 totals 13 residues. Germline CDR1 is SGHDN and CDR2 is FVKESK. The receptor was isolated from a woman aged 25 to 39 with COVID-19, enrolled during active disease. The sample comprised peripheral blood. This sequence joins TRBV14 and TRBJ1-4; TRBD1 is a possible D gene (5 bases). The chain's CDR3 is CASSQVGAGKLFF. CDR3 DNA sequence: TGTGCCAGCAGCCAAGTTGGGGCTGGAAAACTGTTTTTT. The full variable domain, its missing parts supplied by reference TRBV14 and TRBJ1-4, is EAGVTQFPSHSVIEKGQTVTLRCDPISGHDNLYWYRRVMGKEIKFLLHFVKESKQDESGMPNNRFLAERTGGTYSTLKVQPAELEDSGVYFCASSQVGAGKLFFGSGTQLSVL.